One sample yielded the 26 T cell receptor beta chains listed below, sequenced in a study of blood T cell repertoires in COVID-19. Here immunoSEQ multiplex PCR was the method, and the copy in TCRdb shows in-frame clones only, minus some. The sample records fewer than 95,000 clones, approximately 79% being singletons. Sequences were obtained from peripheral blood. The source is a woman older than 75 with acute or convalescent COVID-19.

The rearrangement joins TRBV24-1 to TRBJ2-3; 11 bases align to TRBD2. The CDR3 consists of 15 residues. CDR1 is KGHDR and CDR2 is SFDVKD in the germline V gene. V lost 5 bases, J lost 6 bases, and 6 bases stayed unmatched. For the CDR3, the DNA is TGTGCCACCAGTGTTCTAGCGGGGGGTGACGATACGCAGTATTTT. Its translation: CATSVLAGGDDTQYF.

This clone was counted ten times or more. Distinct nucleotide sequences in the sample also encode this CDR3. The chain links TRBV9 to TRBJ2-5; TRBD1 might be the D (5 bases). The ends were cut back, 4 bases at V and 2 bases at J, with 15 bases in the middle. There are 15 residues in the CDR3. Germline values: CDR1 SGDLS, CDR2 YYNGEE. CDR3 in DNA: TGTGCCAGCAGCTCGACGATGGGGCCACAAGAGACCCAGTACTTC. Its protein is CASSSTMGPQETQYF.

This rearrangement joins TRBV4-3 to TRBJ1-5; unclear D gene. Trimming left V 0 bases short and J 5 bases short, with 17 bases between. Looked up from germline, CDR1 is LGHNA and CDR2 is YSLEER. The CDR3 runs 17 residues. CDR3 DNA: TGCGCCAGCAGCCAAGATGGTTACAGCCGTTTCGATCAGCCCCAGCATTTT. Its translation: CASSQDGYSRFDQPQHF.

The chain is built from TRBV5-4 and TRBJ2-3; TRBD2 agrees at 7 bases. The CDR3 consists of 14 residues. Germline V gene sequence: CDR1 SGHNT, CDR2 YYREEE (reference sequence). With V trimmed by 4 bases and J by 0 bases, 2 bases remained unmatched. The DNA of the CDR3 is TGTGCCAGCAGCCGGGACTATAGCACAGATACGCAGTATTTT. It codes for CASSRDYSTDTQYF.

This clone has a handful of counts. Other DNA sequences of this sample code for an identical CDR3. The chain couples TRBV7-3 to TRBJ2-5; maybe TRBD2 (6 bases). This CDR3 is built from 14 residues. In germline, CDR1 is SGHTA, CDR2 FQGTGA. V was clipped by 5 bases and J by 1 base, with 11 bases between them. The CDR3 sequence: CASSPTGLQETQYF. In nucleotides, the CDR3 is TGTGCCAGCAGCCCCACGGGACTCCAAGAGACCCAGTACTTC. The entire variable domain, with the rest obtained from reference TRBV7-3 and TRBJ2-5, is as follows: GAGVSQTPSNKVTEKGKYVELRCDPISGHTALYWYRQSLGQGPEFLIYFQGTGAADDSGLPNDRFFAVRPEGSVSTLKIQRTERGDSAVYLCASSPTGLQETQYFGPGTRLLVL.

As DNA, the CDR3 is TGTGCCAGCAGTGTGGACAGGGGCAATGAGCAGTTCTTC. This translates into CASSVDRGNEQFF. V usage is TRBV12-3 or TRBV12-4 and J usage is TRBJ2-1; 9 bases map to TRBD1. The CDR3 has 13 residues. J was trimmed by 6 bases and V by 5 bases; bases with no gene match: 2.

This clone was seen only a few times. V gene TRBV4-1 combines with J gene TRBJ1-2, with 10 bases that match TRBD1. There are 17 residues in the CDR3. V gave up 1 base and J gave up 2 bases; unmatched junction bases: 7. The V gene's germline CDR1 is MGHRA and CDR2 YSYEKL. CDR3 nucleotides: TGCGCCAGCAGCCAAGGAAGACAGGGGGCGAGCAACTATGGCTACACCTTC. It encodes CASSQGRQGASNYGYTF.

The chain is built from TRBV5-1 and TRBJ2-2, with 7 positions matching TRBD1. The trim removed 4 bases at V and 1 base at J, leaving 1 base unmatched. Per the germline V gene, CDR1 is SGHRS and CDR2 is YFSETQ. There are 14 residues in the CDR3. The CDR3 loop is CASSGTVNTGELFF. CDR3 bases: TGCGCCAGCAGCGGGACAGTGAACACCGGGGAGCTGTTTTTT.

The chain joins TRBV7-2 to TRBJ1-3; 7 bases align to TRBD1. Trimming at V came to 3 bases and at J to 0 bases, leaving 5 bases not matched to a gene. Germline loops: CDR1 SGHTA, CDR2 FQGNSA. The CDR3 totals 16 residues. CDR3 coding DNA: TGTGCCAGCAGCTTCTCGACAGGGAGCTCTGGAAACACCATATATTTT. The encoded protein is CASSFSTGSSGNTIYF. The whole variable domain, filled in from reference TRBV7-2 and TRBJ1-3, reads GAGVSQSPSNKVTEKGKDVELRCDPISGHTALYWYRQSLGQGLEFLIYFQGNSAPDKSGLPSDRFSAERTGGSVSTLTIQRTQQEDSAVYLCASSFSTGSSGNTIYFGEGSWLTVV.

The rearrangement links TRBV4-2 to TRBJ1-4, with 9 bases identical to TRBD1. The CDR3 consists of 19 residues. Germline lookup yields CDR1 LGHNA and CDR2 YNFKEQ. V gave up 0 bases and J gave up 5 bases; unmatched junction bases: 13. Here the CDR3 reads CASSQDPTGGTGSNEKLFF. CDR3 coding DNA: TGTGCCAGCAGCCAAGATCCTACGGGCGGGACAGGGTCAAATGAAAAACTGTTTTTT.

The chain employs TRBV7-9 and TRBJ2-5; D remains unclear. Germline V gives CDR1 SEHNR, CDR2 FQNEAQ (reference sequence). The CDR3 contains 12 residues. V lost 1 base and J 5 bases, leaving 5 bases between the germline ends. The CDR3 nucleotides are TGTGCCAGCAGCTTAGTAGATGAGACCCAGTACTTC. This gives the protein CASSLVDETQYF. The variable domain in full, with the rest retrieved from reference TRBV7-9 and TRBJ2-5, is DTGVSQNPRHKITKRGQNVTFRCDPISEHNRLYWYRQTLGQGPEFLTYFQNEAQLEKSRLLSDRFSAERPKGSFSTLEIQRTEQGDSAMYLCASSLVDETQYFGPGTRLLVL.

This clone has just a few counts. This chain connects TRBV4-3 to TRBJ1-2; 8 bases match TRBD1. Germline V lookup: CDR1 LGHNA, CDR2 YSLEER. This CDR3 contains 16 residues. Trimming cost V 4 bases and J 5 bases; bases outside gene matches: 12. The CDR3 reads CASSPHNRGKGYGYTF. DNA for the CDR3: TGCGCCAGCAGCCCACACAACAGGGGGAAGGGATATGGCTACACCTTC.

This clone appeared a few times. J is TRBJ1-2 and V is TRBV28; D possibly corresponds to TRBD1 (6 bases). V shed 6 bases and J shed 6 bases, with 11 bases lying between them. Looked up from germline, CDR1 is MDHEN and CDR2 is SYDVKM. The CDR3 runs 12 residues. CDR3 amino acids: CASSSGVDGYTF. The CDR3 DNA reads TGTGCCAGCAGCTCAGGGGTCGATGGCTACACCTTC.

The V call is TRBV6-5, the J call TRBJ1-1; 7 bases are shared with TRBD1. Germline assignment: CDR1 MNHEY and CDR2 SVGAGI. The V segment lost 10 bases and the J segment 0 bases; nucleotides outside the gene matches: 5. The CDR3 has 13 amino acids. CDR3 amino acids: CANRQGMNTEAFF. CDR3 coding DNA: TGTGCCAATCGACAGGGAATGAACACTGAAGCTTTCTTT.

The chain is built from TRBV18 and TRBJ1-1; D gene ambiguous. With 2 bases removed from V and 4 bases from J, the gap between germline ends came to 11 bases. The CDR3 extends over 14 amino acids. Germline V gene data show CDR1 as KGHSH and CDR2 as LQKENI. The CDR3 loop reads CASSPTGIATEAFF. CDR3 DNA sequence: TGTGCCAGCTCACCAACGGGGATTGCCACTGAAGCTTTCTTT.

This clone was seen a handful of times. The V gene is TRBV7-9, the J gene TRBJ2-1; TRBD1 agrees at 7 bases. Germline V gives CDR1 SEHNR, CDR2 FQNEAQ (reference sequence). Trimming cost V 3 bases and J 6 bases; bases outside gene matches: 5. This CDR3 comprises 14 residues. The CDR3, as DNA: TGTGCCAGCAGCTTGGGGCAGGGGGTCAATGAGCAGTTCTTC. The encoded protein is CASSLGQGVNEQFF.

The genes are TRBV7-2 and TRBJ1-2; D remains ambiguous. The CDR3 covers 14 residues. CDR1 is SGHTA, CDR2 FQGNSA, per germline. Trimming stripped 5 bases from V and 6 bases from J, with 16 bases between. CDR3 nucleotide sequence: TGTGCCAGCAGCCCCCCCGGAGGGCCCCATGGCTACACCTTC. Protein: CASSPPGGPHGYTF.

The chain recombines TRBV6-5 with TRBJ1-2; possible D gene TRBD1, 6 bases. This CDR3 has 15 residues. V was cut by 2 bases and J by 4 bases, with 14 bases left in between. Germline loops: CDR1 MNHEY, CDR2 SVGAGI. CDR3 nucleotides: TGTGCCAGCAGTTACGCAGGGGAAGGGGGCTATGGCTACACCTTC. This translates into CASSYAGEGGYGYTF.

The rearrangement links TRBV9 to TRBJ1-6, with a possible D match to TRBD1 (5 bases). V lost 0 bases, J lost 5 bases, and 6 bases lay in between. This CDR3 has 14 amino acids. Germline CDR1 reads SGDLS; CDR2 reads YYNGEE. CDR3 nucleotide sequence: TGTGCCAGCAGCGTAGTACAGGATAATTCACCCCTCCACTTT. This sequence encodes CASSVVQDNSPLHF.

The V gene is TRBV19, the J gene TRBJ1-3; D ambiguous. V was cut by 10 bases and J by 5 bases, with 12 bases left in between. Germline lookup yields CDR1 LNHDA and CDR2 SQIVND (reference sequence). This CDR3 spans 12 amino acids. CDR3 amino acids: CATHGRRNTIYF. For the CDR3, the DNA is TGTGCCACCCATGGGAGGAGAAACACCATATATTTT.

The V and J genes are TRBV2 and TRBJ1-3, with 8 bases fitting TRBD1. J lost 2 bases, V lost 6 bases, and 3 bases had no gene match. Germline V gives CDR1 SNHLY, CDR2 FYNNEI. This CDR3 comprises 14 residues. The chain's CDR3 is CASRDRVAGNTIYF. In DNA, the CDR3 is TGTGCCAGCAGGGACAGGGTGGCTGGAAACACCATATATTTT.

This chain connects TRBV27 to TRBJ2-7; 8 nucleotides match TRBD1. V shed 3 bases, J shed 2 bases, and the junction held 9 bases outside the gene matches. The CDR3 contains 16 residues. Germline CDR1 MNHEY, CDR2 SMNVEV (reference sequence). The CDR3 DNA reads as TGTGCCAGCAGTTTCAGTGGGACAGGCCTTACCTACGAGCAGTACTTC. It is translated as CASSFSGTGLTYEQYF.

The gene calls are TRBV6-6 and TRBJ2-1, with TRBD1 matching 9 bases. Germline values: CDR1 MNHNY, CDR2 SVGAGI (reference sequence). V shed 6 bases and J 4 bases; nucleotides not matched to a gene: 7. This CDR3 region has 15 residues. Here the CDR3 reads CASRLGQGKYNEQFF. In DNA form, the CDR3 reads TGTGCCAGCAGGCTCGGACAGGGGAAATACAATGAGCAGTTCTTC.

Of note for this clone: The same CDR3 arises from other DNA sequences in this sample as well. This chain links TRBV5-1 with TRBJ2-7; D is perhaps TRBD2 (6 bases). This CDR3 region has 15 residues. The V and J ends lost 4 bases and 3 bases respectively, with 17 bases between them. Germline values: CDR1 SGHRS, CDR2 YFSETQ. In DNA form, the CDR3 reads TGCGCCAGCAGCCCTGAATCTACGGGGGACTACGAGCAGTACTTC. It codes for CASSPESTGDYEQYF.

The CDR3 DNA follows: TGTGCCAGCAGTTTAAAAACCTTGAGGGTAGCTCTACCTTTCTTT. Translated, it gives CASSLKTLRVALPFF. This chain connects TRBV28 to TRBJ1-1; D is uncertain. The CDR3 contains 15 residues. CDR1 is MDHEN, CDR2 SYDVKM, per germline. V gave up 2 bases and J gave up 12 bases, with 22 bases separating them.

The chain links TRBV7-6 to TRBJ2-2; no clear D gene. Between the trimmed V and J ends, which lost 2 bases and 4 bases, there was a span of 5 bases. Per germline, CDR1 SGHVS and CDR2 FNYEAQ. This CDR3 is 13 amino acids long. The CDR3 DNA follows: TGTGCCAGCAGCTTAATTCGCACCGGGGAGCTGTTTTTT. Its protein product is CASSLIRTGELFF.